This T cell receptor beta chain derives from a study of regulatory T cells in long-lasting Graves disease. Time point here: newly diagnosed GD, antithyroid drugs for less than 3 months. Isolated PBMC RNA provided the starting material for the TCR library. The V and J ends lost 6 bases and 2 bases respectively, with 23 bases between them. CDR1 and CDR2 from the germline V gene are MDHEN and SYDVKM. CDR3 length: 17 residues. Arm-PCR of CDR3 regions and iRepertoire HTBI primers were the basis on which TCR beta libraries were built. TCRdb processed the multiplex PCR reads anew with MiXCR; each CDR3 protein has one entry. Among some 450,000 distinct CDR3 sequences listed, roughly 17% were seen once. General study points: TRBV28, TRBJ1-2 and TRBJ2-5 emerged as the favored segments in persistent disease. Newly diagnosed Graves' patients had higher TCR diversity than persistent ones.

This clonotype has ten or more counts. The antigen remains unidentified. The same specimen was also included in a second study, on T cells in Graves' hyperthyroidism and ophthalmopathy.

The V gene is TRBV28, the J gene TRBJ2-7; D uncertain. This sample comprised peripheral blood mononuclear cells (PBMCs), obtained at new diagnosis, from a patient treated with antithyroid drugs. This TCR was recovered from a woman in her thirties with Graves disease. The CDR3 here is CASRSGLLFKRTYEQYF. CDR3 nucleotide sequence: TGTGCCAGCAGATCTGGTCTGCTGTTCAAGAGGACCTACGAGCAGTACTTC.